This is a list of T cell receptor beta chains from one sample in a study of CD8+ T cells in alopecia areata. Assay: immunoSEQ multiplex PCR; the TCRdb copy retains only in-frame clones and omits some. The sample lists 140,000 to 150,000 clones, about two thirds occurring once. The sequenced sample consisted of CD8+ T cells sorted from blood. The receptor source for this set is a human donor in good health. Both conserved end residues are part of each CDR3. The D gene is left open where the match is weak. Not every row has a clone size; where given, it reads once, few, many or a size class.

v_call,d_call,clone_size,j_call,cdr3_aa,cdr3_nt
TRBV10-3,NA,once,TRBJ2-1,CAISDRRILAHEQFF,TGTGCCATCAGTGACCGACGTATACTAGCCCATGAGCAGTTCTTC
TRBV19,TRBD2,NA,TRBJ2-1,CASTPAGSSYNEQFF,TGTGCCAGCACCCCAGCGGGAAGTTCCTACAATGAGCAGTTCTTC
TRBV9,NA,once,TRBJ2-2,CASSVSAGELFF,TGTGCCAGCAGCGTTTCGGCCGGGGAGCTGTTTTTT
TRBV27,NA,NA,TRBJ2-7,CASSVSGTGPYEQYF,TGTGCCAGCAGTGTCTCTGGGACTGGACCCTACGAGCAGTACTTC
TRBV19,NA,NA,TRBJ2-1,CASSIGGEQFF,TGTGCCAGTAGTATTGGGGGAGAGCAGTTCTTC
TRBV4-1,TRBD1,NA,TRBJ2-2,CASSQAGTGITGELFF,TGCGCCAGCAGCCAAGCCGGGACAGGGATCACCGGGGAGCTGTTTTTT
TRBV13,NA,NA,TRBJ2-3,CASSSRTRADTQYF,TGTGCCAGCAGCTCCAGGACCCGTGCGGATACGCAGTATTTT
TRBV20-1,NA,NA,TRBJ1-1,CSASGLAEAFF,TGCAGTGCTAGTGGTTTGGCGGAAGCTTTCTTT
TRBV30,NA,NA,TRBJ1-3,CAWTTIGQIVNTIYF,TGTGCCTGGACCACCATCGGACAGATCGTAAACACCATATATTTT
TRBV7-9,NA,NA,TRBJ2-1,CASSLGPGLVNEQFF,TGTGCCAGCAGCTTAGGACCGGGGCTCGTAAATGAGCAGTTCTTC
TRBV19,NA,few,TRBJ2-2,CASSIGHSYTGELFF,TGTGCCAGTAGTATAGGCCACAGCTACACCGGGGAGCTGTTTTTT
TRBV5-1,NA,NA,TRBJ2-1,CASSLVGTNEQFF,TGCGCCAGCAGCTTGGTAGGGACTAATGAGCAGTTCTTC
TRBV29-1,NA,NA,TRBJ1-3,CSVYGSSGNTIYF,TGCAGCGTCTACGGCAGCTCTGGAAACACCATATATTTT
TRBV28,NA,NA,TRBJ2-2,CATRHGELFF,TGTGCCACCCGGCACGGGGAGCTGTTTTTT
TRBV25-1,TRBD2,NA,TRBJ2-3,CASSGSGRNPDTQYF,TGTGCCAGCAGTGGAAGCGGGAGGAACCCAGATACGCAGTATTTT
TRBV14,TRBD2,many,TRBJ2-7,CASSPWTSGIMVEQYF,TGTGCCAGCAGCCCTTGGACTAGCGGGATTATGGTCGAGCAGTACTTC
TRBV5-4,NA,NA,TRBJ2-6,CASSPGVSGANVLTF,TGTGCCAGCAGCCCCGGAGTCTCTGGGGCCAACGTCCTGACTTTC
TRBV10-2,NA,few,TRBJ2-2,CASSFGTTGELFF,TGCGCCAGCAGTTTTGGGACGACCGGGGAGCTGTTTTTT
TRBV7-8,TRBD2,NA,TRBJ2-1,CASSFLAGGPDEQFF,TGTGCCAGCAGCTTCCTAGCGGGAGGGCCGGATGAGCAGTTCTTC
TRBV5-1,NA,NA,TRBJ1-1,CASSWSEPRYQQAFF,TGCGCCAGCAGCTGGTCGGAGCCTAGGTACCAACAAGCTTTCTTT
TRBV29-1,NA,NA,TRBJ2-5,CSVLDNHETQYF,TGCAGCGTTCTGGACAACCACGAGACCCAGTACTTC
TRBV10-3,NA,NA,TRBJ2-2,CAISEEIPDGELFF,TGTGCCATCAGTGAAGAGATTCCCGACGGGGAGCTGTTTTTT
TRBV29-1,NA,few,TRBJ1-2,CSAGRGGDGYTF,TGCAGCGCCGGGCGCGGGGGGGATGGCTACACCTTC
TRBV10-2,TRBD2,few,TRBJ2-3,CASTLSSGSRTDTQYF,TGCGCCAGCACCCTTTCTAGCGGGAGCCGTACAGATACGCAGTATTTT
TRBV19,NA,NA,TRBJ2-1,CASSYWTYNEQFF,TGTGCCAGTAGTTACTGGACCTACAATGAGCAGTTCTTC
TRBV5-1,TRBD1,NA,TRBJ2-7,CASSWGTGGYEQYF,TGCGCCAGCAGTTGGGGGACAGGGGGATACGAGCAGTACTTC
TRBV6-5,TRBD2,few,TRBJ2-1,CASSRGGYNEQFF,TGTGCCAGCAGTCGCGGGGGGTACAATGAGCAGTTCTTC
TRBV29-1,NA,NA,TRBJ2-6,CSVVVRGLSGANVLTF,TGCAGCGTTGTGGTAAGGGGACTCTCTGGGGCCAACGTCCTGACTTTC
TRBV19,NA,NA,TRBJ2-1,CASSPSRDLNEQFF,TGTGCCAGTAGTCCCAGCCGGGACCTCAATGAGCAGTTCTTC
TRBV5-1,NA,NA,TRBJ2-1,CASSLALNAITRRPRNNEQFF,TGCGCCAGCAGCTTGGCCCTGAATGCCATTACTCGACGGCCGAGGAACAATGAGCAGTTCTTC
TRBV10-3,TRBD1,NA,TRBJ2-7,CAIRGDSSYEQYF,TGTGCCATCAGGGGGGACAGTTCCTACGAGCAGTACTTC
TRBV29-1,TRBD2,few,TRBJ2-3,CSVEASGRPSTDTQYF,TGCAGCGTTGAGGCTAGCGGGAGGCCTAGCACAGATACGCAGTATTTT
TRBV29-1,TRBD1,few,TRBJ2-7,CSVLQGAYEQYF,TGCAGCGTTTTACAGGGGGCCTACGAGCAGTACTTC
TRBV7-9,TRBD2,NA,TRBJ2-7,CASSREGPYEQYF,TGTGCCAGCAGTCGGGAGGGACCCTACGAGCAGTACTTC
TRBV2,NA,NA,TRBJ1-5,CASSGGDQPQHF,TGTGCCAGCAGTGGGGGAGATCAGCCCCAGCATTTT
TRBV7-9,NA,NA,TRBJ2-1,CASSPSDGDTYNEQFF,TGTGCCAGCAGCCCCTCGGACGGCGATACCTACAATGAGCAGTTCTTC
TRBV11-3,NA,few,TRBJ1-5,CASSLGAVQPQHF,TGTGCCAGCAGCTTAGGGGCGGTTCAGCCCCAGCATTTT
TRBV4-1,TRBD1,NA,TRBJ2-7,CASSPWDRVDEQYF,TGCGCCAGCAGCCCATGGGACAGGGTCGACGAGCAGTACTTC
TRBV6-5,NA,NA,TRBJ2-7,CASNTPYEQYF,TGTGCCAGCAACACCCCCTACGAGCAGTACTTC
TRBV30,NA,NA,TRBJ1-1,CAWSVRDRRIEAFF,TGTGCCTGGAGTGTAAGGGACCGCCGCATTGAAGCTTTCTTT
TRBV5-1,NA,few,TRBJ2-7,CASSLGQYYEQYF,TGCGCCAGCAGCTTGGGCCAATACTACGAGCAGTACTTC
TRBV29-1,NA,NA,TRBJ2-7,CSDPGYEQYF,TGCAGCGACCCGGGCTACGAGCAGTACTTC
TRBV2,TRBD2,NA,TRBJ2-1,CASRPSGSYNEQFF,TGTGCCAGCAGACCTAGCGGCTCCTACAATGAGCAGTTCTTC
TRBV5-1,NA,NA,TRBJ1-1,CASSLESTGNTEAFF,TGCGCCAGCAGCCTTGAGTCGACAGGGAACACTGAAGCTTTCTTT
TRBV25-1,NA,few,TRBJ2-6,CASAGANVLTF,TGTGCGTCTGCCGGGGCCAACGTCCTGACTTTC
TRBV7-9,NA,once,TRBJ2-7,CASSLSHSYEQYF,TGTGCCAGCAGTCTTAGCCATAGCTACGAGCAGTACTTC
TRBV15,NA,NA,TRBJ2-5,CATSRDRGLSETQYF,TGTGCCACCAGCAGAGATCGCGGGTTGTCGGAGACCCAGTACTTC
TRBV25-1,NA,NA,TRBJ2-7,CASNLGPYEQYF,TGTGCCAGCAATCTAGGTCCGTACGAGCAGTACTTC
TRBV7-9,NA,NA,TRBJ2-2,CASSLRGGPNTGELFF,TGTGCCAGCAGCTTACGCGGGGGCCCGAACACCGGGGAGCTGTTTTTT
TRBV30,NA,once,TRBJ2-7,CAWSWGKSYEQYF,TGTGCCTGGAGTTGGGGGAAGAGCTACGAGCAGTACTTC
TRBV4-1,TRBD1,NA,TRBJ2-1,CASSPGTAPYNEQFF,TGCGCCAGCAGCCCTGGGACAGCCCCCTACAATGAGCAGTTCTTC